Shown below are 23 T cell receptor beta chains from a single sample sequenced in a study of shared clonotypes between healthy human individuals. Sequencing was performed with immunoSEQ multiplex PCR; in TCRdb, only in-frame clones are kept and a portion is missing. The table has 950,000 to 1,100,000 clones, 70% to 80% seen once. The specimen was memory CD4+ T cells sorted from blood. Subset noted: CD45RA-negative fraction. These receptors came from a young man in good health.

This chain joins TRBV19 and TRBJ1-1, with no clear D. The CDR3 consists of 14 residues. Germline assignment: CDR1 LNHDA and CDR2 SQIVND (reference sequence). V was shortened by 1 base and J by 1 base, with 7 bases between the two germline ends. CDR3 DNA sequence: TGTGCCAGTAGTATAGGGCGCTGGAACACTGAAGCTTTCTTT. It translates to CASSIGRWNTEAFF.

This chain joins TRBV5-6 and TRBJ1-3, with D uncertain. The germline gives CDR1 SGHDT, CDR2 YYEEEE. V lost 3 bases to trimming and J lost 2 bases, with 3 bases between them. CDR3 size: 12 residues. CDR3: CASSYPGNTIYF. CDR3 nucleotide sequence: TGTGCCAGCAGCTACCCTGGAAACACCATATATTTT.

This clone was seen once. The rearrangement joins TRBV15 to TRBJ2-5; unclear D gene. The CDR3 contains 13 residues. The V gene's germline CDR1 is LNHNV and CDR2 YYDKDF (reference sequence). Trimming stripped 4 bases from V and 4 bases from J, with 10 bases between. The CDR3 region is CATSTDSRETQYF. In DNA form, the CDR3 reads TGTGCCACCAGCACCGACTCACGAGAGACCCAGTACTTC.

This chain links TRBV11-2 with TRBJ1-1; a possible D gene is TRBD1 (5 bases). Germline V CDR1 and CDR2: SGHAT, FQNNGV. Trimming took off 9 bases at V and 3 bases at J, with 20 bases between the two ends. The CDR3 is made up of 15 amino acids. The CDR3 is CASSRAGLGHTEAFF. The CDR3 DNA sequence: TGTGCCAGTAGCCGGGCGGGGTTGGGACACACTGAAGCTTTCTTT. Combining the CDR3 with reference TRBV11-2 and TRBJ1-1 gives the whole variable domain EAGVAQSPRYKIIEKRQSVAFWCNPISGHATLYWYQQILGQGPKLLIQFQNNGVVDDSQLPKDRFSAERLKGVDSTLKIQPAKLEDSAVYLCASSRAGLGHTEAFFGQGTRLTVV.

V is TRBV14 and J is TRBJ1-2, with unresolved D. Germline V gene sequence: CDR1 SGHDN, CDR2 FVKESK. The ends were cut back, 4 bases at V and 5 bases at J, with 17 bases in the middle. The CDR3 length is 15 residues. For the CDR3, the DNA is TGTGCCAGCAGCCCTAACCAAGCTGTCACTTATGGCTACACCTTC. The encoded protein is CASSPNQAVTYGYTF.

The CDR3: CASSQTSSYNSPLHF. For the CDR3, the DNA is TGTGCCAGCAGCCAAACTAGCTCCTATAATTCACCCCTCCACTTT. This chain connects TRBV7-2 to TRBJ1-6; D not certain. The CDR3 loop spans 15 amino acids. Between the trimmed V and J ends, which lost 5 bases and 0 bases, there was a span of 8 bases. Germline CDR1 reads SGHTA; CDR2 reads FQGNSA.

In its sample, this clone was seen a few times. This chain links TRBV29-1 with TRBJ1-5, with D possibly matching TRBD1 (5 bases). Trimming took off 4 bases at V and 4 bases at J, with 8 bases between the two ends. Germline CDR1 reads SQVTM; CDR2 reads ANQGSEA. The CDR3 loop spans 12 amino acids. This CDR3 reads CSVGQPNQPQHF. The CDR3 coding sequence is TGCAGCGTTGGACAGCCAAATCAGCCCCAGCATTTT.

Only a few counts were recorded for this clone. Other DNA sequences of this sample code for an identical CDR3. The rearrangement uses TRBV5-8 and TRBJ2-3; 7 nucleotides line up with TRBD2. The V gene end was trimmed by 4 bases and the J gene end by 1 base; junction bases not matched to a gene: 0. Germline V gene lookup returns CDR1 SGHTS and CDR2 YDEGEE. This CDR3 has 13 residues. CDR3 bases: TGTGCCAGCAGCCTAGCGGGCACAGATACGCAGTATTTT. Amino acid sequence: CASSLAGTDTQYF.

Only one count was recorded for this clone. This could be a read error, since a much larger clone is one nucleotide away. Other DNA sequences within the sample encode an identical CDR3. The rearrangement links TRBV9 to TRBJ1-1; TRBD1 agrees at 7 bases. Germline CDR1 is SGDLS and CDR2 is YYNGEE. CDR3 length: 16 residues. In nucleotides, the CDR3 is TGTGCCAGCAGCCCCCGACAGGGTAGGATGAATACTGAAGCTTTCTTT. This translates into CASSPRQGRMNTEAFF.

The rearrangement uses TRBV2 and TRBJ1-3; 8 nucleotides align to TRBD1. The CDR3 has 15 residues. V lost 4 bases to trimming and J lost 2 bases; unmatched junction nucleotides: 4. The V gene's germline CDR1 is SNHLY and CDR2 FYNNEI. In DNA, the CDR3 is TGTGCCAGCAGTGCGGGACAGGAGGCTGGAAACACCATATATTTT. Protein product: CASSAGQEAGNTIYF. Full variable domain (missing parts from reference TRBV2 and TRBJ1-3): EPEVTQTPSHQVTQMGQEVILRCVPISNHLYFYWYRQILGQKVEFLVSFYNNEISEKSEIFDDQFSVERPDGSNFTLKIRSTKLEDSAMYFCASSAGQEAGNTIYFGEGSWLTVV.

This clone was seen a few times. Here the CDR3 DNA reads TGTGCCAGCAGCGTACTTGTGACTGAAGCTTTCTTT. Protein product: CASSVLVTEAFF. V gene TRBV28 combines with J gene TRBJ1-1; D call uncertain. Germline V gene sequence: CDR1 MDHEN, CDR2 SYDVKM. The CDR3 is made up of 12 amino acids. V was clipped by 6 bases and J by 5 bases, with 10 bases between them.

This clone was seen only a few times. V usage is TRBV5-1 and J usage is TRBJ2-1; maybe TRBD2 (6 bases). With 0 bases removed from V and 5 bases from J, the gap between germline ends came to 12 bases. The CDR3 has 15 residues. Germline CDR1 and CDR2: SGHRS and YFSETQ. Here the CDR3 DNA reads TGCGCCAGCAGCTTGGGGCTAGCGAACCACAATGAGCAGTTCTTC. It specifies CASSLGLANHNEQFF. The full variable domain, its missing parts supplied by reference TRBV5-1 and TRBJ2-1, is KAGVTQTPRYLIKTRGQQVTLSCSPISGHRSVSWYQQTPGQGLQFLFEYFSETQRNKGNFPGRFSGRQFSNSRSEMNVSTLELGDSALYLCASSLGLANHNEQFFGPGTRLTVL.

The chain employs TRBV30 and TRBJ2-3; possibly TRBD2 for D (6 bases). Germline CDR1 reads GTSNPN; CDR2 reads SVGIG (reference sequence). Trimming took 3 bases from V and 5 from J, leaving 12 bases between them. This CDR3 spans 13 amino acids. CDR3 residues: CAWSKVRGDTQYF. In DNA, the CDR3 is TGTGCCTGGAGCAAAGTGCGGGGAGATACGCAGTATTTT.

CDR3 region: CASSPVIGGDEQYF. In nucleotides, the CDR3 is TGTGCCAGCAGTCCAGTGATTGGGGGAGACGAGCAGTACTTC. The V and J genes are TRBV27 and TRBJ2-7; D may match TRBD1 or TRBD2 (5 bases each). Germline CDR1 MNHEY, CDR2 SMNVEV (reference sequence). Trimming removed 5 bases from V and 5 bases from J, with 16 bases in between. The CDR3 covers 14 residues.

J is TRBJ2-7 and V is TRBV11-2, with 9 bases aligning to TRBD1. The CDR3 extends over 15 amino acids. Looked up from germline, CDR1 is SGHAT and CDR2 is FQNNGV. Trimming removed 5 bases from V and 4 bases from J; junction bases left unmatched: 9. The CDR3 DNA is TGTGCCAGCAGCCTCAGGACAGGGGTCGGGTACGAGCAGTACTTC. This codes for CASSLRTGVGYEQYF.

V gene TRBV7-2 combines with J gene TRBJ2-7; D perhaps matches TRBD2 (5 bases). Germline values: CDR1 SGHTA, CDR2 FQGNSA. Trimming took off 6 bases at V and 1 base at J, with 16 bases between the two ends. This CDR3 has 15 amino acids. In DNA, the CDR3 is TGTGCCAGCAGACGCAGTCTAGCCGGGTCCTACGAGCAGTACTTC. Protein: CASRRSLAGSYEQYF.

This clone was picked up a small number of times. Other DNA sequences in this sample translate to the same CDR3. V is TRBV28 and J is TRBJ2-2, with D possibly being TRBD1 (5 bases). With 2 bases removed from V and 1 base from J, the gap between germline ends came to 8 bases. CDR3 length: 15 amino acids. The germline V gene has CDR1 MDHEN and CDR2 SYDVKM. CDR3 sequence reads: CASSLTGLNTGELFF. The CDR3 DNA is TGTGCCAGCAGTTTAACAGGCTTGAACACCGGGGAGCTGTTTTTT. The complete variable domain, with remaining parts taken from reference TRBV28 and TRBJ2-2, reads DVKVTQSSRYLVKRTGEKVFLECVQDMDHENMFWYRQDPGLGLRLIYFSYDVKMKEKGDIPEGYSVSREKKERFSLILESASTNQTSMYLCASSLTGLNTGELFFGEGSRLTVL.

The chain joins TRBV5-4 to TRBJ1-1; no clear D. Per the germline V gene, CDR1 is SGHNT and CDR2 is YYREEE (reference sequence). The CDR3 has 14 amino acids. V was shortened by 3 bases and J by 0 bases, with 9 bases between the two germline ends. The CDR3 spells CASSSTGLNTEAFF. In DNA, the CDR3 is TGTGCCAGCAGCTCGACTGGGTTGAACACTGAAGCTTTCTTT.

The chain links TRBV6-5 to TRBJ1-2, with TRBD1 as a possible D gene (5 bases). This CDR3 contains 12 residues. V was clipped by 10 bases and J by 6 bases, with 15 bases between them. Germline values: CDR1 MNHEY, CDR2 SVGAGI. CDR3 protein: CATTSGRNGYTF. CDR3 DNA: TGTGCCACAACCTCAGGGCGGAATGGCTACACCTTC.

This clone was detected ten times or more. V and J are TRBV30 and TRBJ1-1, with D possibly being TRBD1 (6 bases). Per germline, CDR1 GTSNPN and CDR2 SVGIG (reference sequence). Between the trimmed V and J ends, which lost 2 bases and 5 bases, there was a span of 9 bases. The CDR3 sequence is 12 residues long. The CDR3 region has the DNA TGTGCCTGGAGTCGAACAGGGACTGAAGCTTTCTTT. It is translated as CAWSRTGTEAFF. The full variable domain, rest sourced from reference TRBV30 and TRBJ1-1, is SQTIHQWPATLVQPVGSPLSLECTVEGTSNPNLYWYRQAAGRGLQLLFYSVGIGQISSEVPQNLSASRPQDRQFILSSKKLLLSDSGFYLCAWSRTGTEAFFGQGTRLTVV.

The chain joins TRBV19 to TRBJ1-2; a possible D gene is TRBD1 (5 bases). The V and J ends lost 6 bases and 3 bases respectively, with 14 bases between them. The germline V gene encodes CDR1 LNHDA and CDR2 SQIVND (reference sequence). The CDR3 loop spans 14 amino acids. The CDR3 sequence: CASRRSWGDYGYTF. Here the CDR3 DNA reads TGTGCCAGTAGGAGGAGTTGGGGGGACTATGGCTACACCTTC.

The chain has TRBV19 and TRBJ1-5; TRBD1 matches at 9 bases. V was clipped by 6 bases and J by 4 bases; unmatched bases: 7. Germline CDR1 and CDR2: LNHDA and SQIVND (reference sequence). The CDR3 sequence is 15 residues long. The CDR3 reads CASSPAGTGNQPQHF. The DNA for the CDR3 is TGTGCCAGTAGCCCCGCGGGGACAGGGAATCAGCCCCAGCATTTT.

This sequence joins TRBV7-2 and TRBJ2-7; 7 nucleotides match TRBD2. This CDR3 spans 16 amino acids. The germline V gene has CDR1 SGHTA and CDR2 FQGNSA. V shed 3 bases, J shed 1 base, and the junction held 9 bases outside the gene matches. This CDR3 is CASSLTSQGGSYEQYF. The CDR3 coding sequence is TGTGCCAGCAGCTTGACTAGCCAGGGCGGATCCTACGAGCAGTACTTC.